This T cell receptor (beta chain) was obtained from a study of T cell changes during pregnancy in multiple sclerosis. Using immunoSEQ multiplex PCR, the repertoire was profiled, and TCRdb retains in-frame clones only, with some absent. The table lists under 45,000 clones, about 93% of them singletons. The CDR3 loop spans 14 amino acids. The V gene end was trimmed by 8 bases and the J gene end by 0 bases; junction bases not matched to a gene: 4. Germline CDR1 is SGHTA and CDR2 is FQGNSA. Sequencing used CD4+ T cells from peripheral blood mononuclear cells, obtained in the third trimester of pregnancy. V is TRBV7-2 and J is TRBJ2-7; 10 nucleotides match TRBD2. This receptor was identified in a female donor with multiple sclerosis, enrolled in a pregnancy study. CDR3 nucleotides: TGTGCCAGCGGACGGACTAGCGGCTCCTACGAGCAGTACTTC. Translated: CASGRTSGSYEQYF.